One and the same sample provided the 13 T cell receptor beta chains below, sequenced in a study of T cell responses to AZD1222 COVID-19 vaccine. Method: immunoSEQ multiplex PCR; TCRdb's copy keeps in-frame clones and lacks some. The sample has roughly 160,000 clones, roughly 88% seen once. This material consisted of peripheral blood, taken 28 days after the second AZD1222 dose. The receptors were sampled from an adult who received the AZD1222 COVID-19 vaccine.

CDR3 residues: CASSQRLNVDRATDTQYF. The DNA of the CDR3 is TGCGCCAGCAGCCAAAGATTGAACGTCGACAGGGCCACAGATACGCAGTATTTT. The rearrangement joins TRBV4-3 to TRBJ2-3; 7 bases match TRBD1. This CDR3 is 18 amino acids long. Per the germline V gene, CDR1 is LGHNA and CDR2 is YSLEER. With 2 bases clipped from V and 2 bases from J, the junction kept 13 bases outside the gene matches.

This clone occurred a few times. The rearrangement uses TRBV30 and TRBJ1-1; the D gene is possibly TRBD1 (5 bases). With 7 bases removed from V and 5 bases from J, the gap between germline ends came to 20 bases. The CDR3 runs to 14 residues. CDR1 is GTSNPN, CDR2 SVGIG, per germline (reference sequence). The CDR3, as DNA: TGTGCCTTGGAGAAGGGCCTGGGGGGAACTGAAGCTTTCTTT. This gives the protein CALEKGLGGTEAFF.

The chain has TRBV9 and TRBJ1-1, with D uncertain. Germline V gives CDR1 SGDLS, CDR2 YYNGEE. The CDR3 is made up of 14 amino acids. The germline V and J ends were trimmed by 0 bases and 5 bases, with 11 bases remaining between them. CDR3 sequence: CASSVGWAVTEAFF. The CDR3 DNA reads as TGTGCCAGCAGCGTAGGTTGGGCGGTGACTGAAGCTTTCTTT.

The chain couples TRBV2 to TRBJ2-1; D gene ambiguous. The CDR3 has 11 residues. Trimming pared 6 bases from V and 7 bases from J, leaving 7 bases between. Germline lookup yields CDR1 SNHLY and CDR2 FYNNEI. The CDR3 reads CASSGRNEQFF. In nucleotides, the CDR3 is TGTGCCAGCAGCGGTAGGAATGAGCAGTTCTTC.

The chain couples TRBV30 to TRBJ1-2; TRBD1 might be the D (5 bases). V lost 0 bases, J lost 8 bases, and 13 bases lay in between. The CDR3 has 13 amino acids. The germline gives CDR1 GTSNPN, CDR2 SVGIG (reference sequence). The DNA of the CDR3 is TGTGCCTGGAGTGTACAAGGGGCGAACGGCTACACCTTC. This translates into CAWSVQGANGYTF.

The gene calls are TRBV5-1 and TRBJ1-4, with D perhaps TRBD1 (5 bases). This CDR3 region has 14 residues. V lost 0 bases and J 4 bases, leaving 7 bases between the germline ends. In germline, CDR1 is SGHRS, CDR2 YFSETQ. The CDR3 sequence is CASSLDRNNEKLFF. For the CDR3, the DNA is TGCGCCAGCAGCTTGGACAGGAATAATGAAAAACTGTTTTTT.

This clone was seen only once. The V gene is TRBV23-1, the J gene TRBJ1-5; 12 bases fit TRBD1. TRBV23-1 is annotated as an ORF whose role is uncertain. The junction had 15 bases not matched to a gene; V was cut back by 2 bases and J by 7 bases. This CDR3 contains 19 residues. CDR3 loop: CASSQGVFGTGGGWQPQHF. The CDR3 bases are TGCGCCAGCAGTCAAGGTGTTTTCGGGACAGGGGGCGGCTGGCAGCCCCAGCATTTT.

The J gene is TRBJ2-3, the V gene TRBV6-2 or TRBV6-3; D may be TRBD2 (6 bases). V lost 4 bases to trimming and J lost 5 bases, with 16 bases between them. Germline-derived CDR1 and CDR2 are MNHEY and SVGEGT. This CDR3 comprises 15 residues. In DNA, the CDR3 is TGTGCCAGCAGTTCCCGGGAGACCCGACTAGATACGCAGTATTTT. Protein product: CASSSRETRLDTQYF.

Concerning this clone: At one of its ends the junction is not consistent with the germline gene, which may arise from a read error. The CDR3 region is CASSLANTEAFF. As DNA, the CDR3 is TGCGCCAGCAGTTTGGCAAACACTGAAGCTTTCTTT. V is TRBV5-1 and J is TRBJ1-1; D uncertain. CDR1 and CDR2 (germline): SGHRS, YFSETQ. CDR3 length: 12 residues. The full variable domain, its missing parts supplied by reference TRBV5-1 and TRBJ1-1, is KAGVTQTPRYLIKTRGQQVTLSCSPISGHRSVSWYQQTPGQGLQFLFEYFSETQRNKGNFPGRFSGRQFSNSRSEMNVSTLELGDSALYLCASSLANTEAFFGQGTRLTVV.

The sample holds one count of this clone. The CDR3 is CASSLVGGDSEAFF. The CDR3 region has the DNA TGTGCCAGCAGCTTGGTGGGGGGAGATAGTGAGGCTTTCTTT. The J gene is TRBJ1-1, the V gene TRBV5-6; possibly TRBD1 for D (5 bases). The CDR3 is 14 amino acids. Germline assignment: CDR1 SGHDT and CDR2 YYEEEE. The V end lost 0 bases, the J end lost 11 bases, and 17 bases lay between the germline ends. Full variable domain (missing parts from reference TRBV5-6 and TRBJ1-1): DAGVTQSPTHLIKTRGQQVTLRCSPKSGHDTVSWYQQALGQGPQFIFQYYEEEERQRGNFPDRFSGHQFPNYSSELNVNALLLGDSALYLCASSLVGGDSEAFFGQGTRLTVV.

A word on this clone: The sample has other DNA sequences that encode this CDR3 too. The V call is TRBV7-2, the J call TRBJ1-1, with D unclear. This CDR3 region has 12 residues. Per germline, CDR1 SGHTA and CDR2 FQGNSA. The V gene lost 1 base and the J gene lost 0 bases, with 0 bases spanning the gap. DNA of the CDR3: TGTGCCAGCAGCTTAGTGAACACTGAAGCTTTCTTT. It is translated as CASSLVNTEAFF. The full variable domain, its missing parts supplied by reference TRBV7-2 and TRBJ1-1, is GAGVSQSPSNKVTEKGKDVELRCDPISGHTALYWYRQSLGQGLEFLIYFQGNSAPDKSGLPSDRFSAERTGGSVSTLTIQRTQQEDSAVYLCASSLVNTEAFFGQGTRLTVV.

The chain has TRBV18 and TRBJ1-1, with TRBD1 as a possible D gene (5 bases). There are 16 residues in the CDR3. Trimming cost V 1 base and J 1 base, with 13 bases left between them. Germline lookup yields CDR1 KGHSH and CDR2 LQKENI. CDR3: CASSPRQGGGNTEAFF. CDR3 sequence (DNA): TGTGCCAGCTCACCACGCCAGGGCGGGGGGAACACTGAAGCTTTCTTT.

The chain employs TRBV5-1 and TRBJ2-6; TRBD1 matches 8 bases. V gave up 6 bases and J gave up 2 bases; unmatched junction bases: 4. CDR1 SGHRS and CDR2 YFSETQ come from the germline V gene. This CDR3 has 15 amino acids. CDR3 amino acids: CASIDRGTGANVLTF. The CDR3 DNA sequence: TGCGCCAGCATAGACAGGGGTACTGGGGCCAACGTCCTGACTTTC.